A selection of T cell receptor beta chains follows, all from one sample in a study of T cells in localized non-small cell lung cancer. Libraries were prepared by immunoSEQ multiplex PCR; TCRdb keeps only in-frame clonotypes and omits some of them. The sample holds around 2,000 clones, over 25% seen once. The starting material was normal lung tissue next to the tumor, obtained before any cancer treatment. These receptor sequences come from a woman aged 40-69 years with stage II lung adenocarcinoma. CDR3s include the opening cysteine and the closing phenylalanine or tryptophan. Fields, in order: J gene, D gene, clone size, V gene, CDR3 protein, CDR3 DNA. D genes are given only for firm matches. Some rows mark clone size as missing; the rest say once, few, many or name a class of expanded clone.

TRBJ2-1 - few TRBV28 CASSLHRTNNEQFF TGTGCCAGCAGTCTGCATAGGACTAACAATGAGCAGTTCTTC
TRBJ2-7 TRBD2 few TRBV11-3 CASSPPGVAGVHEQYF TGTGCCAGCAGCCCGCCCGGGGTAGCGGGAGTGCACGAGCAGTACTTC
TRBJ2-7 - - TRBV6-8 CASSKTRGASGEQYF TGTGCCAGCAGCAAGACTAGAGGGGCGTCGGGGGAGCAGTACTTC
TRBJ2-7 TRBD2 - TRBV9 CASSTSGRGFEQYF TGTGCCAGCAGTACTAGCGGTAGGGGATTCGAGCAGTACTTC
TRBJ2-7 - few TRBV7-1 CASSLYRASYEQYF TGTGCCAGCAGCTTATATAGGGCCTCCTACGAGCAGTACTTC
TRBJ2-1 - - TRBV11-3 CASSLLGGMVGNEQFF TGTGCCAGCAGCTTATTAGGAGGGATGGTCGGCAATGAGCAGTTCTTC
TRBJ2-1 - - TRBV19 CASRAASYNEQFF TGTGCCAGTAGGGCAGCTTCCTACAATGAGCAGTTCTTC
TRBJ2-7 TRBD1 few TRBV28 CASSSGQGLHEQYF TGTGCCAGCAGTTCAGGACAGGGTCTTCACGAGCAGTACTTC
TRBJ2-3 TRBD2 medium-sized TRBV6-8 CASGRRAGTSTDTQYF TGTGCCAGTGGGCGGCGAGCGGGAACTAGCACAGATACGCAGTATTTT
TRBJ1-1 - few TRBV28 CASSPRGRENTEAFF TGTGCCAGCAGTCCCCGGGGACGGGAAAACACTGAAGCTTTCTTT
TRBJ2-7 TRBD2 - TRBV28 CASSLTSSGSRNEQYF TGTGCCAGCAGTCTTACGTCTAGCGGGAGTCGCAACGAGCAGTACTTC
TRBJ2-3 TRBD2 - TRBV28 CASSRGLAGSRGENGDTQYF TGTGCCAGCAGCCGGGGACTAGCGGGTTCAAGGGGCGAGAACGGAGATACGCAGTATTTT
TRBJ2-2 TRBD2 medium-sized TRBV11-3 CASSPTPTSGARAGELFF TGTGCCAGCAGCCCCACCCCCACTAGCGGGGCCCGGGCCGGGGAGCTGTTTTTT
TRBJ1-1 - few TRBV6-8 CASGEGQNTEAFF TGTGCCAGCGGAGAGGGACAGAACACTGAAGCTTTCTTT
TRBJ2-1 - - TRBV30 CAWSVPGSSYNEQFF TGTGCCTGGAGTGTACCCGGGAGCTCCTACAATGAGCAGTTCTTC
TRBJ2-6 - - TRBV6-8 CASQFSGANVLTF TGTGCCAGCCAATTTTCTGGGGCCAACGTCCTGACTTTC
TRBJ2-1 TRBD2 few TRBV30 CAWGPGLAGDNEQFF TGTGCCTGGGGGCCGGGACTAGCGGGAGACAATGAGCAGTTCTTC
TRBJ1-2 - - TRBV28 CASSVLNYGYTF TGTGCCAGCAGCGTCCTTAACTATGGCTACACCTTC
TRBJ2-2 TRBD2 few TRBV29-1 CSVGGLAGVTGELFF TGCAGCGTTGGGGGACTAGCGGGAGTGACCGGGGAGCTGTTTTTT
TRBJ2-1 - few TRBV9 CASSFQVSSYNEQFF TGTGCCAGCAGCTTCCAAGTAAGCTCCTACAATGAGCAGTTCTTC
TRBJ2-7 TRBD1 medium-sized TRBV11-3 CASSLGTGQGEQYF TGTGCCAGCAGCTTAGGGACAGGGCAAGGCGAGCAGTACTTC
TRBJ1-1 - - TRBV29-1 CSDLGGISEAFF TGCAGCGACCTGGGGGGGATTTCTGAAGCTTTCTTT
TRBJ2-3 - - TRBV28 CASSFGATGTQYF TGTGCCAGCAGTTTCGGGGCTACTGGTACGCAGTATTTT
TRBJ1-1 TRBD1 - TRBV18 CASSRQGAGFGNTEAFF TGTGCCAGCTCACGACAGGGAGCGGGCTTTGGGAACACTGAAGCTTTCTTT
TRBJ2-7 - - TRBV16 CASSRGGVIRGYEQYF TGTGCCAGCAGCAGGGGAGGAGTGATTAGAGGCTACGAGCAGTACTTC
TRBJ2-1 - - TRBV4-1 CASSHDRYNEQFF TGCGCCAGCAGCCATGATCGTTACAATGAGCAGTTCTTC
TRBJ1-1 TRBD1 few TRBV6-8 CAISDFGTGNYEAFF TGTGCCATCAGCGACTTTGGGACAGGGAACTACGAAGCTTTCTTT
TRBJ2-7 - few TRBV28 CASSYRDRNPSYEQYF TGTGCCAGCAGTTACAGGGACCGAAACCCCTCCTACGAGCAGTACTTC
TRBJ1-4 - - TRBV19 CASCATNEKLFF TGTGCCAGCTGTGCAACTAATGAAAAACTGTTTTTT
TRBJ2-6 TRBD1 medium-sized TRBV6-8 CATSDRDSSGANVLTF TGTGCCACTTCAGACCGGGACAGCTCTGGGGCCAACGTCCTGACTTTC
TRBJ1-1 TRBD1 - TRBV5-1 CASSLMAGGNTEAFF TGCGCCAGCAGCTTGATGGCAGGGGGCAACACTGAAGCTTTCTTT
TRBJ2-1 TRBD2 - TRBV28 CASSLSGLAGFNEQFF TGTGCCAGCAGTTTAAGTGGGCTAGCGGGGTTCAATGAGCAGTTCTTC
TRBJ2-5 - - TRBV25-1 CASSEYREGETQYF TGTGCCAGCAGTGAATACAGGGAAGGGGAGACCCAGTACTTC
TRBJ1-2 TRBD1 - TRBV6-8 CASSYLLPGGDYGYTF TGTGCCAGCAGTTACCTTCTGCCAGGGGGCGACTATGGCTACACCTTC
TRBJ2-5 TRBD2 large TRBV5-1 CASSLAGGLETQYF TGCGCCAGCAGCTTAGCGGGGGGGCTGGAGACCCAGTACTTC
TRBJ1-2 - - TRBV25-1 CASSEGGYGYTF TGTGCCAGCAGTGAAGGAGGCTATGGCTACACCTTC
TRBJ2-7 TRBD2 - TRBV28 CASSLRTSGGVYQPYEQYF TGTGCCAGCAGTCTCCGGACTAGCGGGGGGGTTTACCAACCCTACGAGCAGTACTTC
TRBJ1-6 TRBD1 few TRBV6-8 CASSYGFGTGDNSPLHF TGTGCCAGCAGTTATGGCTTTGGGACAGGGGATAATTCACCCCTCCACTTT
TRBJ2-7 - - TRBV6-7 CASRWTNEQYF TGTGCCAGCAGATGGACTAACGAGCAGTACTTC
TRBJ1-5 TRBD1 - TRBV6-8 CASSLDRGGPQHF TGTGCCAGCAGTTTGGACAGGGGGGGACCCCAGCATTTT
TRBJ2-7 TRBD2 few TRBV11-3 CASSFPGTSVVEQYF TGTGCCAGCAGCTTTCCCGGGACTAGTGTTGTCGAGCAGTACTTC
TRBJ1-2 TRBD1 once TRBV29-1 CSVGTIGTGLGYTF TGCAGCGTAGGAACAATTGGGACAGGCCTTGGCTACACCTTC
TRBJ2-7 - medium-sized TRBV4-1 CASSQDPRQDTYEQYF TGCGCCAGCAGCCAAGATCCCAGACAGGACACCTACGAGCAGTACTTC
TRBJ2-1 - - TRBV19 CASSSWDEQFF TGTGCCAGTAGTTCGTGGGATGAGCAGTTCTTC
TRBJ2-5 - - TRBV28 CASSPPAQVTQYF TGTGCCAGCAGCCCTCCCGCGCAGGTGACCCAGTACTTC
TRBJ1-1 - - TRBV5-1 CASSLAGMNTEAFF TGCGCCAGCAGCTTGGCAGGGATGAACACTGAAGCTTTCTTT
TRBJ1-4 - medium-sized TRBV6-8 CASTDTAVNEKLFF TGTGCCAGCACCGACACGGCCGTTAATGAAAAACTGTTTTTT
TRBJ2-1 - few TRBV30 CAWSSGGSSYNEQFF TGTGCCTGGAGCTCCGGCGGCAGCTCCTACAATGAGCAGTTCTTC
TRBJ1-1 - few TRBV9 CASSVQGGNTEAFF TGTGCCAGCAGCGTACAGGGTGGGAACACTGAAGCTTTCTTT
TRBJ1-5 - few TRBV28 CASSDDTEANQPQHF TGTGCCAGCAGCGATGACACAGAAGCCAATCAGCCCCAGCATTTT
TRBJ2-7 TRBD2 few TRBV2 CASSQSGGAYEQYF TGTGCCAGCAGTCAGAGCGGGGGGGCCTACGAGCAGTACTTC
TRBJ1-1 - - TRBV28 CASSRRTGDTEAFF TGTGCCAGCAGTAGGAGAACGGGGGACACTGAAGCTTTCTTT
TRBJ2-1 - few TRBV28 CASKASSYNEQFF TGTGCCAGCAAAGCGAGCTCCTACAATGAGCAGTTCTTC
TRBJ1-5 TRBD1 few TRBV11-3 CASSQGGQGNQPQHF TGTGCCAGCAGCCAAGGTGGACAGGGCAATCAGCCCCAGCATTTT
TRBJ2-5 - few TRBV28 CASSLSRVRKETQYF TGTGCCAGCAGTTTATCACGGGTCCGCAAGGAGACCCAGTACTTC